A single TCR beta chain is shown here with its context. Its antigen is currently unknown. Data came from immunoSEQ multiplex PCR; TCRdb stores just in-frame clones and leaves some out. The sample yields tens of thousands of clones, about 82% seen once. This sample stems from a study of T cell clones after liver transplantation. Study context: Immunosuppression withdrawal was tried within 2 years after liver transplantation in this trial. TCRbeta sequencing after a pre-transplant mixed lymphocyte reaction identified graft-donor-reactive clones, later tracked in post-transplant blood. Graft-donor-reactive sequences were compared with third-party-reactive TCRbeta sequences from pre-transplant mixed lymphocyte reactions.

Trimming cost V 1 base and J 3 bases, with 14 bases left between them. The CDR3 has 16 residues. Germline CDR1 and CDR2: KGHSH and LQKENI. Study-level findings and limits: Post-transplant time points were not standardized, so conclusions are preliminary.

The source is a human patient who received a liver transplant. Some of the T cells might come from the graft donor. The source was CD4+ T cells from blood, collected around 45 months after liver transplant. The V call is TRBV18, the J call TRBJ2-3; unclear D gene. The CDR3 loop is CASSPRSTKATDTQYF. The CDR3 DNA reads TGTGCCAGCTCACCACGGAGCACGAAGGCAACAGATACGCAGTATTTT.